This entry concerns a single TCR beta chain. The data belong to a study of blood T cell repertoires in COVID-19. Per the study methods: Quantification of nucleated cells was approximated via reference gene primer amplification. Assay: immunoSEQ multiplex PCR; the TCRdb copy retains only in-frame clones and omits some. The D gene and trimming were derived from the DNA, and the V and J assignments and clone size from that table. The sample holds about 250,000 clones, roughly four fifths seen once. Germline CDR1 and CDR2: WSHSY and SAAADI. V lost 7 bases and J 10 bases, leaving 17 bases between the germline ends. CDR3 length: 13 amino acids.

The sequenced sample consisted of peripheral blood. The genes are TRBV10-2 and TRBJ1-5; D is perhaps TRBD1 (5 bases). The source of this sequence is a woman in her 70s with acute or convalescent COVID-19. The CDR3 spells CASTTQERAPQHF. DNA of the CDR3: TGCGCCAGCACTACACAGGAGCGGGCTCCCCAGCATTTT.